Sequencing of this TCR beta chain was carried out in a study of vaccination effects on CD4 cells after COVID-19. Study context: Among convalescent patients, two provided samples 16 days and one week before vaccination.

Study-level results: Clones from infection and from vaccination both contracted markedly late after vaccination. Convalescent patients in the study were few, and early post-infection timepoints were absent.

Germline V gene lookup returns CDR1 KGHSH and CDR2 LQKENI. This CDR3 has 15 amino acids. The germline V and J ends were trimmed by 2 bases and 3 bases, with 13 bases remaining between them. ViraFEST used viral peptide pools to expand antigen-specific CD4+ T cells before sequencing. Having been cultured for around ten days, the cells underwent CD4+ T cell isolation. The person had PCR-confirmed SARS-CoV-2 infection between March and December 2020. Approximately 2.1 million PBMC were placed in each well, which was supplemented with approximately 9.7 IU/ml IL-2 and around 9.4 ug/ml peptides. As concerns this clone: Its antigen is unknown.

The assay was immunoSEQ multiplex PCR, and TCRdb's table has in-frame clones only and misses some. The sample records roughly 25,000 clones, 65% to 75% being singletons. This sample comprised CD4+ T cells from PBMCs cultured with SARS-CoV-2 spike peptides, obtained before COVID-19 vaccination. The rearrangement uses TRBV18 and TRBJ1-1; no definite D call. The TCR comes from a human donor who had a prior SARS-CoV-2 infection. The CDR3 DNA sequence: TGTGCCAGCTCACCAATATCCAGCTGGGACACTGAAGCTTTCTTT. This encodes CASSPISSWDTEAFF. The full variable domain, in which reference TRBV18 and TRBJ1-1 provide the parts outside the CDR3, is NAGVMQNPRHLVRRRGQEARLRCSPMKGHSHVYWYRQLPEEGLKFMVYLQKENIIDESGMPKERFSAEFPKEGPSILRIQQVVRGDSAAYFCASSPISSWDTEAFFGQGTRLTVV.